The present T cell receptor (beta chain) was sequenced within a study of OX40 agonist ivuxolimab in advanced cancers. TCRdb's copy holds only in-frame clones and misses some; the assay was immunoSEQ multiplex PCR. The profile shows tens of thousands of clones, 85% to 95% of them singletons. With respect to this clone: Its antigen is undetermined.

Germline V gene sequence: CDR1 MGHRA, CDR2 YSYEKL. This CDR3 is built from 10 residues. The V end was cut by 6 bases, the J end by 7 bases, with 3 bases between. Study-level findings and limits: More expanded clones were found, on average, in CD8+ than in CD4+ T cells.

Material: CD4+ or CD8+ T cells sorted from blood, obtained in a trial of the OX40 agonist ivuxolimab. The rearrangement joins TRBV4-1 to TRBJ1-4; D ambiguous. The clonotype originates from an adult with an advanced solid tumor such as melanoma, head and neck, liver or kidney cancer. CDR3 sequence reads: CASRSEKLFF. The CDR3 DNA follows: TGCGCCAGCAGGAGTGAAAAACTGTTTTTT.